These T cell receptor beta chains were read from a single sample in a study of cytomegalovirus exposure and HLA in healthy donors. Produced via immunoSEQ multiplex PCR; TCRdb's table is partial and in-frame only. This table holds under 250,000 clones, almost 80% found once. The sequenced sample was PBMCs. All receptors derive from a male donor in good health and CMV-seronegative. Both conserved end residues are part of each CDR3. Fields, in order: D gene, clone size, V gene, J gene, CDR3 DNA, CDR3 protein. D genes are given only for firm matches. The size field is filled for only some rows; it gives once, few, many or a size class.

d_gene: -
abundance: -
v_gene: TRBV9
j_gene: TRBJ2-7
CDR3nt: TGTGCCAGCAGTCACTCCTCCTACGAGCAGTACTTC
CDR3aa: CASSHSSYEQYF

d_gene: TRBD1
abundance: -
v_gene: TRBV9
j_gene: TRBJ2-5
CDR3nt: TGTGCCAGCAGCGTTGAGGGGGCCCAAGAGACCCAGTACTTC
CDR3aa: CASSVEGAQETQYF

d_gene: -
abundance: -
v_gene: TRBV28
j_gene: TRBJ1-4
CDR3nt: TGTGCCAGCAATCGAGTAATCCAGGGGAAGGAACTGTTTTTT
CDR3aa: CASNRVIQGKELFF

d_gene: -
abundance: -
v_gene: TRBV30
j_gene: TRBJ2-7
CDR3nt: TGTGCCTGGATGGGAGGAATATACGAGCAGTACTTC
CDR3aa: CAWMGGIYEQYF

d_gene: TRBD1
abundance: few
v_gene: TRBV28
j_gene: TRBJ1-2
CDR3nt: TGTGCCAGGGGATCGGACAGGGATGGCTACACCTTC
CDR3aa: CARGSDRDGYTF

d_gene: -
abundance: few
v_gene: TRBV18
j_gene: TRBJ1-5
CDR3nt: TGTGCCAGCTCACCGTCGGGTCAGCCCCAGCATTTT
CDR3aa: CASSPSGQPQHF

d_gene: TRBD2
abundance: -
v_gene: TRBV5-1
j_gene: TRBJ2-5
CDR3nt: TGCGCCAGCAGCTCGGGACTAGCGGGGGGCGGGGAGACCCAGTACTTC
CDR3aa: CASSSGLAGGGETQYF

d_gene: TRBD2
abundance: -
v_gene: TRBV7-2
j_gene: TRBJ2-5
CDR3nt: TGTGCCAGCACCCCCTGGCGGGGGGCGGGGACCCAGTACTTC
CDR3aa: CASTPWRGAGTQYF

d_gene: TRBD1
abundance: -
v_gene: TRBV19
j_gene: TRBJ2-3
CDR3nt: TGTGCCAGTCGACAGGGATTCACAGATACGCAGTATTTT
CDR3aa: CASRQGFTDTQYF

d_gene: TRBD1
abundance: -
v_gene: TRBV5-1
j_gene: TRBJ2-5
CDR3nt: TGCGCCAGCAACAAGATCGACAGGGGTGCTAGGGAGACCCAGTACTTC
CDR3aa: CASNKIDRGARETQYF

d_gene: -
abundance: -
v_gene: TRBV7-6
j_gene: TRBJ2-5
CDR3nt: TGTGCCAGCAGCCCGGACTATTCCCAAGAGACCCAGTACTTC
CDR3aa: CASSPDYSQETQYF

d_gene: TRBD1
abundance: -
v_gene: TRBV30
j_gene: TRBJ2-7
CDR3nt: TGTGCCTGCTGGGACAGGGGGCAAAACTACGAGCAGTACTTC
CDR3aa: CACWDRGQNYEQYF

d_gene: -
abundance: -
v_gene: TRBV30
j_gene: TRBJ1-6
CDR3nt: TGTGCCTGGAGTGTACCTTGGAGCTCCTATAATTCACCCCTCCACTTT
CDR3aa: CAWSVPWSSYNSPLHF

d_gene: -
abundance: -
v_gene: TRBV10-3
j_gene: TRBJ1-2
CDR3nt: TGTGCCATCGTCACAGGGTGCGGCTACACCTTC
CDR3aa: CAIVTGCGYTF

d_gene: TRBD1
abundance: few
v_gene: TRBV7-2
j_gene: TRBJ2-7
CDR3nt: TGTGCCAGCAGCTTTGGGGACAGGGGGTTTTACGAGCAGTACTTC
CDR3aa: CASSFGDRGFYEQYF

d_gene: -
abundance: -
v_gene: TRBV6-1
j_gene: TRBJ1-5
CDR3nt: TGTGCCAGCAGTGACAGGCGTTATCAGCCCCAGCATTTT
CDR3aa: CASSDRRYQPQHF

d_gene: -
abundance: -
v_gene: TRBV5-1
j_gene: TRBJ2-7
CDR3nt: TGCGCCAGCAGCTTGCAATCGGGACAAAACGAGCAGTACTTC
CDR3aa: CASSLQSGQNEQYF

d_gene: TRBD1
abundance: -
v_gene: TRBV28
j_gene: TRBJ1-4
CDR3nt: TGTGCCAGCAGTTCCTCAGGGACAGGGGGCGATGAAAAACTGTTTTTT
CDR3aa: CASSSSGTGGDEKLFF

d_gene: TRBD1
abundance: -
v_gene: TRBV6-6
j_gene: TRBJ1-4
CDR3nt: TGTGCCAGCAGTCTGGGACAGGGGAAGGCTAATGAAAAACTGTTTTTT
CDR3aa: CASSLGQGKANEKLFF

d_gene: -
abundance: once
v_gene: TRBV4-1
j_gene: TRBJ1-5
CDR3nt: TGCGCCAGCAGCCCCACCGACAGTAGCAATCAGCCCCAGCATTTT
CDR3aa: CASSPTDSSNQPQHF

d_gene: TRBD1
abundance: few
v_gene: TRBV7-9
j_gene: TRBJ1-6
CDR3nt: TGTGCCAGCAGCTTTTCTCGACAGGGTAAAAATAATTCACCCCTCCACTTT
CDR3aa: CASSFSRQGKNNSPLHF

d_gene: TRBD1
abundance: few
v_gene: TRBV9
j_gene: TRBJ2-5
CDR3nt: TGTGCCAGCAGCATACAGGGGTTGGAGACCCAGTACTTC
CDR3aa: CASSIQGLETQYF

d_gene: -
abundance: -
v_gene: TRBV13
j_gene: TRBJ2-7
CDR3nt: TGTGCCAGCAGCCTTGGCGGGACCTACGAGCAGTACTTC
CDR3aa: CASSLGGTYEQYF

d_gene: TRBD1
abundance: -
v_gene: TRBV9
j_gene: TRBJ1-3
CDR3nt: TGTGCCAGCAGCGCTCAACCGGGACAGGGAGTAGCTGGAAACACCATATATTTT
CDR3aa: CASSAQPGQGVAGNTIYF

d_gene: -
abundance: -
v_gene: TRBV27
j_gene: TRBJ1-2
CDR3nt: TGTGCCAGCGGGGCCCTTCGGGCCTCCTATGGCTACACCTTC
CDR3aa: CASGALRASYGYTF

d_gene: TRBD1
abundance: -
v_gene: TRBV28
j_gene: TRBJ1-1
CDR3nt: TGTGCCAGCAGTACCAGGACAGGAGGAGACACTGAAGCTTTCTTT
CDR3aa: CASSTRTGGDTEAFF

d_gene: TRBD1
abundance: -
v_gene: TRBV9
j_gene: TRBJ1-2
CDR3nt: TGTGCCAGCAGCCCCCGGGACAGCTTC
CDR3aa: CASSPRDSF

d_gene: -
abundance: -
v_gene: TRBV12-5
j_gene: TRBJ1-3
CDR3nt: TGTGCTAGTGGGCCTAATAACGGGGTGATTACTGGAAACACCATATATTTT
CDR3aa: CASGPNNGVITGNTIYF

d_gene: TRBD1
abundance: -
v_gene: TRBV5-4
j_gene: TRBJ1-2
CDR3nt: TGTGCCAGCAGCTTGGGGTCAGGGGGAACTTATGGCTACACCTTC
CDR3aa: CASSLGSGGTYGYTF

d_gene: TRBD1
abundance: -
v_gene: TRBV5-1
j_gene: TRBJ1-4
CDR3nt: TGCGCCAGCAGCCAGCTTGGACAGGGCCAGAATGAAAAACTGTTTTTT
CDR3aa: CASSQLGQGQNEKLFF

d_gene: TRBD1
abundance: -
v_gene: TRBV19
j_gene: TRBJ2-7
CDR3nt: TGTGCCAGTAGCCCCCGGACAGGGGGCTTCAACTCCTACGAGCAGTACTTC
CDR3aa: CASSPRTGGFNSYEQYF

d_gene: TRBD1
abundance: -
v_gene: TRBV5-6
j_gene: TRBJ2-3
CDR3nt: TGTGCCAGCAGTTCCGACAGGGTCAGCACAGATACGCAGTATTTT
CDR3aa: CASSSDRVSTDTQYF

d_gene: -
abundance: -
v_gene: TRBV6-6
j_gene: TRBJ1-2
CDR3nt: TGTGCCAGCAGTCTAGAACCTGCGGGACGTAACTATGGCTACACCTTC
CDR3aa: CASSLEPAGRNYGYTF

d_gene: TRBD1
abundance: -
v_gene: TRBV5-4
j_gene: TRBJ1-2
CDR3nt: TGTGCCAGCAGCTTATGGGACAGGGTAGAATATGGCTACACCTTC
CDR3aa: CASSLWDRVEYGYTF

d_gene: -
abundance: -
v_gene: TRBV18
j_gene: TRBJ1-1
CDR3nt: TGTGCCAGCTCACGGGGAATGGAGGGAGGCACTGAAGCTTTCTTT
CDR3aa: CASSRGMEGGTEAFF

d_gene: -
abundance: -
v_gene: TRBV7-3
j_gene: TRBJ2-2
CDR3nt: TGTGCCAGCAGCCCAGACAAGAACACCGGGGAGCTGTTTTTT
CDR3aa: CASSPDKNTGELFF